This passage covers 13 T cell receptor beta chains from one sample sequenced in a study of circulating and synovial CD4+ cells in juvenile arthritis. Repertoires were generated with immunoSEQ multiplex PCR, while TCRdb's copy carries only in-frame clones and drops some. This sample has approximately 35,000 clones, with around 96% found just once. The sequencing sample was made of CD4+ T cells from blood. The receptors stem from a human donor with juvenile idiopathic arthritis.

The chain carries TRBV6-5 and TRBJ2-5; 7 positions match TRBD2. CDR3 length: 14 residues. Germline values: CDR1 MNHEY, CDR2 SVGAGI. Trimming cost V 6 bases and J 5 bases; bases outside gene matches: 9. CDR3 residues: CASRESGAQETQYF. The CDR3 nucleotides are TGTGCCAGCAGAGAGAGCGGGGCCCAGGAGACCCAGTACTTC.

The chain joins TRBV5-4 to TRBJ1-1; D remains ambiguous. CDR1 SGHNT and CDR2 YYREEE come from the germline V gene (reference sequence). The CDR3 has 14 residues. V lost 0 bases and J 2 bases, leaving 8 bases between the germline ends. Here the CDR3 DNA reads TGTGCCAGCAGCTTGGGAGGGTACAACACTGAAGCTTTCTTT. Translated: CASSLGGYNTEAFF.

This chain links TRBV4-1 with TRBJ2-7, with D hard to call. The CDR3 is 12 residues long. The V end lost 4 bases, the J end lost 6 bases, and 10 bases lay between the germline ends. Germline loops: CDR1 MGHRA, CDR2 YSYEKL. CDR3 sequence reads: CASSPTPGEQYF. The CDR3 nucleotides are TGCGCCAGCAGCCCGACCCCGGGCGAGCAGTACTTC.

This clone is a singleton in its sample. V is TRBV5-4 and J is TRBJ2-3; a weak D match, TRBD2 (6 bases). Germline-derived CDR1 and CDR2 are SGHNT and YYREEE (reference sequence). The CDR3 is 16 residues long. Trimming stripped 0 bases from V and 1 base from J, with 12 bases between. The CDR3 spells CASSLGGERGTDTQYF. The CDR3 coding sequence is TGTGCCAGCAGCTTGGGGGGGGAGCGGGGCACAGATACGCAGTATTTT.

The V call is TRBV19, the J call TRBJ1-5; 9 positions agree with TRBD1. The trim removed 5 bases at V and 6 bases at J, leaving 8 bases unmatched. CDR3 length: 15 residues. CDR1 and CDR2 (germline): LNHDA, SQIVND (reference sequence). CDR3 sequence (DNA): TGTGCCAGTAGTGCGCCCACAGGGGGCGGTCAGCCCCAGCATTTT. It codes for CASSAPTGGGQPQHF.

The rearrangement uses TRBV18 and TRBJ2-7; a possible D gene is TRBD2 (6 bases). Germline V gene data show CDR1 as KGHSH and CDR2 as LQKENI. The germline V and J ends were trimmed by 6 bases and 4 bases, with 16 bases remaining between them. The CDR3 extends over 14 amino acids. For the CDR3, the DNA is TGTGCCAGCTCCACCGGGGCGGGGAGGTACGAGCAGTACTTC. It specifies CASSTGAGRYEQYF.

The rearrangement uses TRBV7-2 and TRBJ1-2; D remains unclear. Germline CDR1 is SGHTA and CDR2 is FQGNSA. Trimming took off 7 bases at V and 2 bases at J, with 23 bases between the two ends. The CDR3 spans 17 residues. The CDR3 reads CASTQLMPPASNYGYTF. CDR3 nucleotide sequence: TGTGCCAGCACTCAACTTATGCCCCCAGCGTCCAACTATGGCTACACCTTC. The full variable domain, with the rest looked up from reference TRBV7-2 and TRBJ1-2, is GAGVSQSPSNKVTEKGKDVELRCDPISGHTALYWYRQSLGQGLEFLIYFQGNSAPDKSGLPSDRFSAERTGGSVSTLTIQRTQQEDSAVYLCASTQLMPPASNYGYTFGSGTRLTVV.

The chain combines TRBV29-1 with TRBJ2-3, with no clear D. The V gene lost 7 bases and the J gene lost 1 base, with 3 bases spanning the gap. Germline values: CDR1 SQVTM, CDR2 ANQGSEA. This CDR3 has 10 residues. This CDR3 is CSAGTDTQYF. CDR3 nucleotide sequence: TGCAGCGCTGGCACAGATACGCAGTATTTT.

J is TRBJ2-1 and V is TRBV5-1; D might be TRBD1 (5 bases). CDR1 and CDR2 from the germline V gene are SGHRS and YFSETQ. The CDR3 is made up of 15 amino acids. Trimming took off 1 base at V and 7 bases at J, with 15 bases between the two ends. CDR3 sequence: CASSLPRDGINEQFF. For the CDR3, the DNA is TGCGCCAGCAGCTTGCCCAGGGATGGAATAAATGAGCAGTTCTTC.

The chain uses TRBV5-1 and TRBJ2-2; TRBD1 is a possible D gene (6 bases). CDR3 length: 15 residues. The germline CDR1 and CDR2 sequences are SGHRS and YFSETQ. V was trimmed by 4 bases and J by 2 bases, leaving 12 bases between them. CDR3 amino acids: CASSQGTLNTGELFF. In DNA, the CDR3 is TGCGCCAGCAGCCAAGGGACACTAAACACCGGGGAGCTGTTTTTT.

This chain links TRBV10-2 with TRBJ1-4; 9 bases line up with TRBD1. The J segment lost 0 bases and the V segment lost 2 bases, leaving 4 bases of the junction unmatched. The CDR3 has 17 amino acids. The V gene's germline CDR1 is WSHSY and CDR2 SAAADI. The CDR3 loop reads CASSEDRGSATNEKLFF. In DNA, the CDR3 is TGCGCCAGCAGTGAGGACAGGGGGTCCGCAACTAATGAAAAACTGTTTTTT.

The chain links TRBV4-1 to TRBJ2-3; D perhaps matches TRBD2 (6 bases). The V gene lost 2 bases and the J gene lost 1 base, with 19 bases spanning the gap. CDR1 is MGHRA and CDR2 is YSYEKL in the germline V gene. CDR3 length equals 18 residues. The CDR3: CASSQSPARGGGTDTQYF. CDR3 DNA: TGCGCCAGCAGCCAAAGTCCCGCGAGGGGAGGAGGCACAGATACGCAGTATTTT.

This chain joins TRBV28 and TRBJ1-4; D remains ambiguous. V was shortened by 3 bases and J by 7 bases, with 12 bases between the two germline ends. Germline assignment: CDR1 MDHEN and CDR2 SYDVKM. This CDR3 contains 14 residues. The DNA of the CDR3 is TGTGCCAGCAGTTTCCGTCATCGAGGTGAAAAACTGTTTTTT. It yields the protein CASSFRHRGEKLFF.